The sequence of this T cell receptor beta chain was determined in a study of post-analysis software for immune sequencing data. Across the whole study: Relapsing-remitting, secondary progressive and progressive-relapsing multiple sclerosis courses were included. Whole-study findings and limits: A significant reduction in normalized Chao1 diversity was observed in multiple sclerosis patients versus controls. Patients carried roughly 5 TRBV segments more frequently than controls did, and TRBV5-6, TRBV5-1 and TRBV20-1 were among them.

Prepared TCR beta cDNA libraries contained unique molecular identifiers. About 500,000 cDNA molecules were obtained per 1 to 10 million input T cells. MiXCR, run by TCRdb on the PCR reads, gives a single entry per CDR3 protein. The data show about 570,000 distinct CDR3 sequences, approximately 34% seen once. This clonotype was picked up many times. No antigen is known for it. The CDR3 covers 14 residues. Per germline, CDR1 DFQATT and CDR2 SNEGSKA (reference sequence). Specimen: blood. This chain uses TRBV20-1 with TRBJ2-7; 10 bases align to TRBD1. The receptor comes from a girl under 18 with multiple sclerosis. For the CDR3, the DNA is TGCAGCACCCAGACAGGGGGCTTTATGTACGAGCAGTACTTC. Its protein is CSTQTGGFMYEQYF.